One and the same sample provided the 23 T cell receptor beta chains below, sequenced in a study of blood T cell repertoires in COVID-19. The repertoire was sequenced with immunoSEQ multiplex PCR; TCRdb's copy has only in-frame clones and lacks some. The profile shows 120,000 or so clones, roughly 76% of them singletons. The sequenced material came from peripheral blood. These receptors all come from a woman aged 60-75 years with acute or convalescent COVID-19.

The chain is built from TRBV24-1 and TRBJ1-5, with TRBD1 as a possible D gene (6 bases). The CDR3 has 14 amino acids. V was pared by 4 bases and J by 5 bases, with 11 bases between. CDR1 is KGHDR, CDR2 SFDVKD, per germline. The CDR3 spells CATSEAGDHQPQHF. The CDR3 nucleotides are TGTGCCACCAGTGAGGCAGGGGATCATCAGCCCCAGCATTTT.

This clone was counted between two and nine times. V is TRBV30 and J is TRBJ1-2; perhaps TRBD1 as D (5 bases). V lost 7 bases and J lost 7, with 19 bases in between. Germline V gene lookup returns CDR1 GTSNPN and CDR2 SVGIG (reference sequence). This CDR3 is built from 13 residues. The CDR3 here is CASAARGLFGYTF. CDR3 nucleotide sequence: TGTGCCTCCGCCGCCCGGGGACTTTTTGGCTACACCTTC.

A few counts support this clone. In DNA, the CDR3 is TGCAGTGCTCCCTCGGGCACTGAAGCTTTCTTT. This encodes CSAPSGTEAFF. The chain links TRBV20-1 to TRBJ1-1; the D is unclear. The CDR3 runs 11 residues. V was shortened by 5 bases and J by 4 bases, with 8 bases between the two germline ends. Germline CDR1 and CDR2: DFQATT and SNEGSKA (reference sequence).

This clone occurred once. The chain is built from TRBV10-3 and TRBJ1-1; D gene ambiguous. Per the germline V gene, CDR1 is ENHRY and CDR2 is SYGVKD. Trimming stripped 0 bases from V and 4 bases from J, with 12 bases between. The CDR3 has 15 amino acids. CDR3 residues: CAISESWGEGTEAFF. The CDR3 DNA reads TGTGCCATCAGTGAGTCGTGGGGAGAGGGCACTGAAGCTTTCTTT.

The chain links TRBV13 to TRBJ1-1; TRBD1 agrees at 9 bases. CDR3 length: 12 amino acids. CDR1 PRHDT and CDR2 FYEKMQ come from the germline V gene (reference sequence). V shed 5 bases and J 11 bases; nucleotides not matched to a gene: 6. CDR3 residues: CASSQNRGRAFF. The CDR3 bases are TGTGCCAGCAGCCAGAACAGGGGGCGGGCTTTCTTT.

The chain uses TRBV10-3 and TRBJ2-7; TRBD2 matches at 13 bases. Germline lookup yields CDR1 ENHRY and CDR2 SYGVKD. With V trimmed by 4 bases and J by 1 base, 4 bases remained unmatched. The CDR3 loop spans 16 amino acids. CDR3 DNA: TGTGCCATCAGTGCCCCGACTAGCGGGGGGTCCTACGAGCAGTACTTC. This encodes CAISAPTSGGSYEQYF.

This clone was detected only a few times. This sequence joins TRBV5-1 and TRBJ2-7; tentative D call: TRBD2 (7 bases). Looked up from germline, CDR1 is SGHRS and CDR2 is YFSETQ. The CDR3 is 15 residues long. The V end was cut by 5 bases, the J end by 3 bases, with 18 bases between. The CDR3 region has the DNA TGCGCCAGCAGGGAGTGGGGGGGCCCTTACTACGAGCAGTACTTC. Translating it yields CASREWGGPYYEQYF.

This sequence joins TRBV6-5 and TRBJ2-2; TRBD1 might be the D (6 bases). Germline V gene data show CDR1 as MNHEY and CDR2 as SVGAGI. V was shortened by 8 bases and J by 5 bases, with 12 bases between the two germline ends. The CDR3 loop spans 13 amino acids. The DNA of the CDR3 is TGTGCCAGCGTGCCAGGGGTGACCGGGGAGCTGTTTTTT. This codes for CASVPGVTGELFF.

This chain uses TRBV14 with TRBJ1-2, with D possibly TRBD1 on 6 matching bases. With 2 bases removed from V and 7 bases from J, the gap between germline ends came to 8 bases. Germline V gene sequence: CDR1 SGHDN, CDR2 FVKESK. The CDR3 has 12 amino acids. The chain's CDR3 is CASSQNRVGYTF. The DNA of the CDR3 is TGTGCCAGCAGCCAAAACAGGGTTGGCTACACCTTC.

J is TRBJ2-3 and V is TRBV7-3; no reliable D call. Looked up from germline, CDR1 is SGHTA and CDR2 is FQGTGA. This CDR3 spans 14 amino acids. V lost 2 bases and J 4 bases, leaving 10 bases between the germline ends. CDR3 protein: CASSLVGSADTQYF. CDR3 coding DNA: TGTGCCAGCAGCTTAGTCGGCAGCGCAGATACGCAGTATTTT.

The rearrangement links TRBV9 to TRBJ1-1; 8 bases align to TRBD1. Germline CDR1 and CDR2: SGDLS and YYNGEE. This CDR3 is built from 17 residues. After removal of 2 bases from V and 1 base from J, the junction contained 10 bases not matched to a gene. In DNA form, the CDR3 reads TGTGCCAGCAGCGTCAGACAGGGGACGCAGGGGAACACTGAAGCTTTCTTT. This encodes CASSVRQGTQGNTEAFF.

The chain recombines TRBV10-3 with TRBJ1-1; no reliable D call. This CDR3 contains 13 residues. V was clipped by 8 bases and J by 0 bases, with 10 bases between them. Germline assignment: CDR1 ENHRY and CDR2 SYGVKD. The CDR3: CAIQIDMNTEAFF. CDR3 bases: TGTGCCATCCAGATAGACATGAACACTGAAGCTTTCTTT.

The J gene is TRBJ2-7, the V gene TRBV12-3 or TRBV12-4; a weak D match, TRBD2 (6 bases). V lost 7 bases and J 4 bases, leaving 11 bases between the germline ends. The CDR3 contains 12 residues. CDR3: CASTFAGYEQYF. For the CDR3, the DNA is TGTGCCAGCACCTTCGCGGGATACGAGCAGTACTTC.

By share, this clone ranks as medium-sized. This rearrangement joins TRBV2 to TRBJ1-5; 7 bases agree with TRBD1. J lost 7 bases, V lost 6 bases, and 6 bases had no gene match. CDR3 length: 13 residues. Germline V CDR1 and CDR2: SNHLY, FYNNEI. CDR3 in amino acids: CASRDRVGQPQHF. The CDR3 DNA sequence: TGTGCCAGCAGAGACAGGGTTGGACAGCCCCAGCATTTT.

This chain uses TRBV29-1 with TRBJ1-4; the match to TRBD1 covers 7 bases. The CDR3 spans 16 residues. In germline, CDR1 is SQVTM, CDR2 ANQGSEA. V dropped 7 bases and J dropped 0; count of bases not matched to a gene: 11. In DNA form, the CDR3 reads TGCAGCGGTATAACAGGGGCCGACGCAACTAATGAAAAACTGTTTTTT. Its translation: CSGITGADATNEKLFF.

The chain joins TRBV6-6 to TRBJ1-1; D is perhaps TRBD1 (5 bases). V was trimmed by 4 bases and J by 7 bases, leaving 10 bases between them. The germline gives CDR1 MNHNY, CDR2 SVGAGI (reference sequence). This CDR3 comprises 12 residues. The CDR3 DNA is TGTGCCAGCAGTTCCCAGACAGTTGAAGCTTTCTTT. Encoded protein: CASSSQTVEAFF.

The V gene is TRBV6-2 or TRBV6-3, the J gene TRBJ2-6, with D uncertain. Per germline, CDR1 MNHEY and CDR2 SVGEGT. The CDR3 spans 15 residues. With 0 bases removed from V and 3 bases from J, the gap between germline ends came to 6 bases. CDR3 loop: CASSYSGHGANVLTF. The CDR3 bases are TGTGCCAGCAGTTACTCTGGCCATGGGGCCAACGTCCTGACTTTC.

This chain connects TRBV7-9 to TRBJ1-4; D not certain. Germline lookup yields CDR1 SEHNR and CDR2 FQNEAQ (reference sequence). The V gene lost 5 bases and the J gene lost 14 bases, with 15 bases spanning the gap. The CDR3 totals 12 residues. The CDR3 loop reads CASSRDGGWLFF. The CDR3 region has the DNA TGTGCCAGCAGCCGAGACGGAGGGTGGCTGTTTTTT.

The DNA for the CDR3 is TGTGCCAGTAGTCGCAGGGGAGATCAAAACAATCAGCCCCAGCATTTT. This sequence encodes CASSRRGDQNNQPQHF. The chain is built from TRBV19 and TRBJ1-5; D perhaps matches TRBD1 (6 bases). CDR3 length: 16 residues. Per germline, CDR1 LNHDA and CDR2 SQIVND (reference sequence). Trimming took off 5 bases at V and 3 bases at J, with 17 bases between the two ends.

This clone has just a few counts. The V and J genes are TRBV7-2 and TRBJ1-1, with D tentatively TRBD1 (6 bases). The CDR3 extends over 16 amino acids. Trimming shortened V by 0 bases and J by 4 bases, and 15 bases separated the two germline ends. Germline V CDR1 and CDR2: SGHTA, FQGNSA. This CDR3 reads CASSLATGRGSTEAFF. The CDR3 coding sequence is TGTGCCAGCAGCTTAGCGACCGGCAGGGGTTCCACTGAAGCTTTCTTT. The full variable domain, rest sourced from reference TRBV7-2 and TRBJ1-1, is GAGVSQSPSNKVTEKGKDVELRCDPISGHTALYWYRQSLGQGLEFLIYFQGNSAPDKSGLPSDRFSAERTGGSVSTLTIQRTQQEDSAVYLCASSLATGRGSTEAFFGQGTRLTVV.

J is TRBJ1-6 and V is TRBV20-1; D gene unclear. Germline CDR1 is DFQATT and CDR2 is SNEGSKA (reference sequence). V was shortened by 6 bases and J by 16 bases, with 7 bases between the two germline ends. This CDR3 is 8 amino acids long. Written as DNA, the CDR3 is TGCAGTGCCCTCGGGCTCCACTTT. Translation: CSALGLHF.

This chain uses TRBV2 with TRBJ2-1, with D unresolved. Trimming pared 6 bases from V and 8 bases from J, leaving 20 bases between. Germline-derived CDR1 and CDR2 are SNHLY and FYNNEI. The CDR3 runs to 15 residues. CDR3 sequence reads: CASRRLSSGGDEQFF. The CDR3 DNA reads as TGTGCCAGCAGGCGGTTGTCTAGTGGCGGTGATGAGCAGTTCTTC.

This clone has just a few counts. The V and J genes are TRBV28 and TRBJ1-2; 9 bases are a match to TRBD1. The CDR3 covers 15 residues. After removal of 1 base from V and 13 bases from J, the junction contained 13 bases not matched to a gene. CDR1 is MDHEN and CDR2 is SYDVKM in the germline V gene. Written as DNA, the CDR3 is TGTGCCAGCAGTTTATATTCTGTTGGACAGGGGCCAGGCACCTTC. It is translated as CASSLYSVGQGPGTF.